The rows below give T cell receptor beta chains drawn from one sample of a study of CD8+ T cells in alopecia areata. The assay was immunoSEQ multiplex PCR, and TCRdb's table has in-frame clones only and misses some. This sample has about 120,000 clones; 53% occur once, and the top ten carry roughly 0.5%. Sequenced material: CD4+ T cells sorted from blood, taken at week 4, from a patient treated with tofacitinib. The receptor set was obtained from a human donor with alopecia areata. CDR3s include the opening cysteine and the closing phenylalanine or tryptophan. Fields, in order: J gene, D gene, V gene, clone size, CDR3 protein, CDR3 DNA. A D gene is named only where the DNA matches it firmly. Clone sizes are given selectively: once, few, many, or a class where the clone is expanded.

j_gene: TRBJ1-2
d_gene: NA
v_gene: TRBV29-1
abundance: NA
CDR3aa: CSAQGVYGYTF
CDR3nt: TGCAGCGCTCAAGGGGTCTATGGCTACACCTTC

j_gene: TRBJ1-2
d_gene: NA
v_gene: TRBV29-1
abundance: NA
CDR3aa: CSVQVGYGYTF
CDR3nt: TGCAGCGTACAGGTCGGCTATGGCTACACCTTC

j_gene: TRBJ2-1
d_gene: TRBD1
v_gene: TRBV7-9
abundance: NA
CDR3aa: CASSLRRTGDNEQFF
CDR3nt: TGTGCCAGCAGCTTACGGCGGACAGGGGACAATGAGCAGTTCTTC

j_gene: TRBJ2-1
d_gene: TRBD1
v_gene: TRBV15
abundance: NA
CDR3aa: CATSRVARGYNEQFF
CDR3nt: TGTGCCACCAGCAGAGTGGCCAGGGGGTACAATGAGCAGTTCTTC

j_gene: TRBJ2-5
d_gene: NA
v_gene: TRBV30
abundance: NA
CDR3aa: CAWSEFTGETQYF
CDR3nt: TGTGCCTGGAGTGAGTTTACAGGCGAGACCCAGTACTTC

j_gene: TRBJ2-7
d_gene: TRBD2
v_gene: TRBV5-1
abundance: NA
CDR3aa: CASSFLRGSYEQYF
CDR3nt: TGCGCCAGCAGCTTTCTCCGCGGGAGTTACGAGCAGTACTTC

j_gene: TRBJ2-2
d_gene: TRBD1
v_gene: TRBV2
abundance: few
CDR3aa: CASSGQGTGELFF
CDR3nt: TGTGCCAGCAGTGGACAGGGAACCGGGGAGCTGTTTTTT

j_gene: TRBJ2-5
d_gene: NA
v_gene: TRBV7-3
abundance: few
CDR3aa: CASSSKYQETQYF
CDR3nt: TGTGCCAGCAGTTCCAAGTACCAAGAGACCCAGTACTTC

j_gene: TRBJ1-2
d_gene: NA
v_gene: TRBV6-1
abundance: NA
CDR3aa: CASVTRDGYNYGYTF
CDR3nt: TGTGCCAGCGTTACCCGGGACGGATACAACTATGGCTACACCTTC

j_gene: TRBJ2-2
d_gene: NA
v_gene: TRBV30
abundance: NA
CDR3aa: CAWRLRNTGELFF
CDR3nt: TGTGCCTGGAGGCTCCGAAACACCGGGGAGCTGTTTTTT

j_gene: TRBJ2-7
d_gene: TRBD1
v_gene: TRBV6-6
abundance: NA
CDR3aa: CASSYLGQGPYEQYF
CDR3nt: TGTGCCAGCAGTTATTTGGGACAGGGACCCTACGAGCAGTACTTC

j_gene: TRBJ1-1
d_gene: NA
v_gene: TRBV30
abundance: NA
CDR3aa: CAWSRERRTEAFF
CDR3nt: TGTGCCTGGAGCCGGGAAAGGCGAACTGAAGCTTTCTTT

j_gene: TRBJ2-4
d_gene: TRBD2
v_gene: TRBV7-2
abundance: few
CDR3aa: CASSPRGNQNIQYF
CDR3nt: TGTGCCAGCAGCCCGCGGGGGAACCAAAACATTCAGTACTTC

j_gene: TRBJ2-5
d_gene: NA
v_gene: TRBV7-9
abundance: NA
CDR3aa: CASSLAMSAVGAQYF
CDR3nt: TGTGCCAGCAGCTTAGCTATGTCTGCCGTTGGGGCCCAGTACTTC

j_gene: TRBJ1-1
d_gene: TRBD1
v_gene: TRBV5-1
abundance: once
CDR3aa: CASSSIYRGRDTEAFF
CDR3nt: TGCGCCAGCAGCTCAATTTACAGGGGGCGCGACACTGAAGCTTTCTTT

j_gene: TRBJ2-3
d_gene: TRBD2
v_gene: TRBV11-2
abundance: NA
CDR3aa: CASRSLSGGAGDTQYF
CDR3nt: TGTGCCAGCAGAAGTCTTAGCGGGGGGGCCGGGGATACGCAGTATTTT

j_gene: TRBJ1-6
d_gene: TRBD1
v_gene: TRBV9
abundance: NA
CDR3aa: CASSTSVGDSPNNSPLHF
CDR3nt: TGTGCCAGCAGCACGTCGGTGGGGGACAGCCCAAATAATTCACCCCTCCACTTT

j_gene: TRBJ1-5
d_gene: TRBD1
v_gene: TRBV19
abundance: few
CDR3aa: CASSDGQGSNQPQHF
CDR3nt: TGTGCCAGTAGCGACGGACAGGGCAGCAATCAGCCCCAGCATTTT

j_gene: TRBJ1-5
d_gene: TRBD1
v_gene: TRBV15
abundance: NA
CDR3aa: CATSRDSTGGYSNQPQHF
CDR3nt: TGTGCCACCAGCAGAGATTCCACAGGGGGATATAGCAATCAGCCCCAGCATTTT

j_gene: TRBJ2-3
d_gene: TRBD2
v_gene: TRBV7-2
abundance: NA
CDR3aa: CASSSSGAVDTQYF
CDR3nt: TGTGCCAGCAGCTCCAGCGGGGCGGTTGATACGCAGTATTTT

j_gene: TRBJ1-2
d_gene: NA
v_gene: TRBV29-1
abundance: NA
CDR3aa: CSVDQAGYGYTF
CDR3nt: TGCAGCGTTGATCAGGCGGGCTATGGCTACACCTTC

j_gene: TRBJ2-7
d_gene: TRBD1
v_gene: TRBV10-3
abundance: few
CDR3aa: CASQDRVDLEQYF
CDR3nt: TGTGCCTCGCAGGACAGGGTAGATCTCGAGCAGTACTTC

j_gene: TRBJ1-1
d_gene: NA
v_gene: TRBV29-1
abundance: few
CDR3aa: CSVGGGITEAFF
CDR3nt: TGCAGCGTTGGGGGTGGTATCACTGAAGCTTTCTTT